One and the same sample provided the 25 T cell receptor beta chains below, sequenced in a study of beta chain features in type 1 diabetes. cDNA synthesis used the whole RNA isolate, giving expressed TCRB sequences. The method was immunoSEQ multiplex PCR; TCRdb's version includes in-frame clones alone and lacks a portion of them. The sample has hundreds of thousands of clones; over 10% are singletons. Material for sequencing was naive CD4+ T cells from blood. The receptors come from a man aged 18-30 years in good health.

This chain connects TRBV19 to TRBJ2-7; 9 bases fit TRBD2. The CDR3 length is 15 residues. Germline V CDR1 and CDR2: LNHDA, SQIVND (reference sequence). The J segment lost 2 bases and the V segment lost 5 bases, leaving 7 bases of the junction unmatched. Written as DNA, the CDR3 is TGTGCCAGTAGTTCTCAGACTAGCGGAGCCTACGAGCAGTACTTC. Translating it yields CASSSQTSGAYEQYF.

The chain uses TRBV5-4 and TRBJ2-1; 8 nucleotides line up with TRBD1. The J segment lost 8 bases and the V segment lost 5 bases, leaving 6 bases of the junction unmatched. This CDR3 is 13 amino acids long. Per the germline V gene, CDR1 is SGHNT and CDR2 is YYREEE (reference sequence). The CDR3 nucleotides read TGTGCCAGCAGTAGGCAGGGGGCCGATGAGCAGTTCTTC. This sequence encodes CASSRQGADEQFF.

This clone was detected a few times. The rearrangement joins TRBV7-2 to TRBJ2-7; 9 positions agree with TRBD2. This CDR3 comprises 17 residues. J gave up 3 bases and V 5 bases, and 14 bases lay outside the gene matches. The germline gives CDR1 SGHTA, CDR2 FQGNSA. CDR3 nucleotides: TGTGCCAGCAGCCCCGGTAGGCTAGCGGGATTTGGCTACGAGCAGTACTTC. The encoded protein is CASSPGRLAGFGYEQYF.

About this clone: A junction boundary mismatches the germline segment, possibly from a read error. The CDR3: CASSLAGGDTGELFF. DNA of the CDR3: TGTGCCAGCAGCCTAGCGGGGGGGGACACCGGGGAGCTGTTTTTT. The chain links TRBV7-2 to TRBJ2-2; TRBD2 matches at 12 bases. Germline CDR1 SGHTA, CDR2 FQGNSA. The CDR3 is 15 amino acids. Based on the CDR3 plus reference TRBV7-2 and TRBJ2-2, the full variable domain is GAGVSQSPSNKVTEKGKDVELRCDPISGHTALYWYRQSLGQGLEFLIYFQGNSAPDKSGLPSDRFSAERTGGSVSTLTIQRTQQEDSAVYLCASSLAGGDTGELFFGEGSRLTVL.

The gene calls are TRBV25-1 and TRBJ1-1; 10 positions match TRBD1. This CDR3 is built from 16 residues. V gave up 0 bases and J gave up 3 bases; unmatched junction bases: 4. Per the germline V gene, CDR1 is MGHDK and CDR2 is SYGVNS. The CDR3 loop reads CASSEYPGTGDTEAFF. CDR3 DNA: TGTGCCAGCAGTGAATATCCCGGGACAGGGGACACTGAAGCTTTCTTT.

This clone was seen only a few times. This chain uses TRBV28 with TRBJ2-1; 7 nucleotides agree with TRBD1. This CDR3 has 18 amino acids. Trimming cost V 6 bases and J 0 bases; bases outside gene matches: 14. Germline CDR1 is MDHEN and CDR2 is SYDVKM. The CDR3 DNA reads as TGTGCCAGCAGGTCCCGGTCCGGGACAGCCCACTCCTACAATGAGCAGTTCTTC. As protein: CASRSRSGTAHSYNEQFF.

This clone was found a few times. This rearrangement joins TRBV29-1 to TRBJ2-7; 8 positions match TRBD1. This CDR3 has 14 residues. Trimming removed 4 bases from V and 7 bases from J; junction bases left unmatched: 12. Germline loops: CDR1 SQVTM, CDR2 ANQGSEA. CDR3 region: CSVVSRQGAREQYF. CDR3 in DNA: TGCAGCGTTGTTTCCCGGCAGGGGGCGAGAGAGCAGTACTTC.

The chain joins TRBV28 to TRBJ2-7, with D possibly TRBD1 on 6 matching bases. The CDR3 loop spans 12 amino acids. CDR1 is MDHEN, CDR2 SYDVKM, per germline. V was cut by 5 bases and J by 10 bases, with 15 bases left in between. CDR3 nucleotide sequence: TGTGCCAGCAGTACGAACAGGGTTACTCAGTACTTC. It translates to CASSTNRVTQYF. The full variable domain, rest sourced from reference TRBV28 and TRBJ2-7, is DVKVTQSSRYLVKRTGEKVFLECVQDMDHENMFWYRQDPGLGLRLIYFSYDVKMKEKGDIPEGYSVSREKKERFSLILESASTNQTSMYLCASSTNRVTQYFGPGTRLTVT.

Only a few counts were recorded for this clone. The J gene is TRBJ1-2, the V gene TRBV30; TRBD1 matches at 8 bases. The CDR3 extends over 13 amino acids. Germline values: CDR1 GTSNPN, CDR2 SVGIG (reference sequence). J gave up 3 bases and V 5 bases, and 5 bases lay outside the gene matches. This CDR3 is CAWAGQGYYGYTF. DNA of the CDR3: TGTGCCTGGGCCGGACAGGGCTACTATGGCTACACCTTC.

The chain joins TRBV30 to TRBJ2-2, with a weak D call TRBD1 (6 bases). V was pared by 4 bases and J by 0 bases, with 9 bases between. Germline values: CDR1 GTSNPN, CDR2 SVGIG (reference sequence). The CDR3 length is 14 residues. The CDR3, as DNA: TGTGCCTGGATGGGGACATCGAACACCGGGGAGCTGTTTTTT. Amino acid sequence: CAWMGTSNTGELFF.

This clone appeared a few times. The chain links TRBV15 to TRBJ2-5; 7 positions match TRBD1. The CDR3 is 16 amino acids. Looked up from germline, CDR1 is LNHNV and CDR2 is YYDKDF (reference sequence). The V and J ends lost 3 bases and 5 bases, in that order; junction bases with no gene match: 12. This CDR3 is CATSSGQVGVWETQYF. The DNA for the CDR3 is TGTGCCACCAGCAGCGGACAGGTGGGGGTTTGGGAGACCCAGTACTTC.

The J gene is TRBJ1-1, the V gene TRBV13; no clear D. The germline V gene encodes CDR1 PRHDT and CDR2 FYEKMQ (reference sequence). There are 13 residues in the CDR3. The germline V and J ends were trimmed by 3 bases and 2 bases, with 7 bases remaining between them. CDR3 in amino acids: CASSFDKNTEAFF. The CDR3 DNA reads TGTGCCAGCAGCTTCGACAAAAACACTGAAGCTTTCTTT.

This clone was detected only a few times. CDR3 amino acids: CASILTGGQYF. The CDR3 nucleotides are TGTGCCAGCATCTTAACCGGGGGGCAGTACTTC. The chain joins TRBV21-1 to TRBJ2-7; TRBD2 reflects the table's D call only, with no check against the DNA. TRBV21-1 is deemed a pseudogene. The length of the CDR3 is 11 residues.

V usage is TRBV4-2 and J usage is TRBJ2-1; 7 bases match TRBD1. Germline CDR1 reads LGHNA; CDR2 reads YNFKEQ. Unmatched junction bases numbered 9, after V lost 0 bases and J lost 4 bases. The CDR3 contains 17 residues. The CDR3 DNA reads as TGTGCCAGCAGCCAAGATGGTGACAGGGCCTTATACAATGAGCAGTTCTTC. Translated, it gives CASSQDGDRALYNEQFF.

This clone has a handful of counts. The V gene is TRBV4-3, the J gene TRBJ2-3, with 15 bases that match TRBD2. CDR1 and CDR2 from the germline V gene are LGHNA and YSLEER. V dropped 4 bases and J dropped 4; count of bases not matched to a gene: 6. CDR3 length equals 17 residues. The CDR3 DNA follows: TGCGCCAGCAGCCTCGGACTAGCGGGGGGGCATGCAGATACGCAGTATTTT. Its protein product is CASSLGLAGGHADTQYF.

The V and J genes are TRBV6-6 and TRBJ2-5; D may be TRBD2 (6 bases). Germline V gives CDR1 MNHNY, CDR2 SVGAGI (reference sequence). V was pared by 6 bases and J by 2 bases, with 16 bases between. This CDR3 spans 15 amino acids. CDR3 nucleotides: TGTGCCAGCAGACGGGGTGGGGCGGGGCAAGAGACCCAGTACTTC. It encodes CASRRGGAGQETQYF.

This clone was seen a handful of times. The J gene is TRBJ1-1, the V gene TRBV5-4; 9 bases map to TRBD1. In germline, CDR1 is SGHNT, CDR2 YYREEE (reference sequence). V shed 4 bases, J shed 1 base, and the junction held 5 bases outside the gene matches. This CDR3 has 15 residues. In DNA, the CDR3 is TGTGCCAGCAGCCGGGGACAGGGCGGGAACACTGAAGCTTTCTTT. It encodes CASSRGQGGNTEAFF.

The table lists this clone with a few counts. V and J are TRBV5-1 and TRBJ2-1; tentative D call: TRBD2 (5 bases). The CDR3 runs 14 residues. Between the trimmed V and J ends, which lost 7 bases and 6 bases, there was a span of 17 bases. CDR1 and CDR2 (germline): SGHRS, YFSETQ. The CDR3 sequence: CASAPGNFPNEQFF. The DNA of the CDR3 is TGCGCCAGCGCCCCGGGGAACTTCCCCAATGAGCAGTTCTTC.

This clone was detected only a few times. The J gene is TRBJ2-7, the V gene TRBV5-4, with D perhaps matching TRBD1 (6 bases). The CDR3 loop spans 14 amino acids. The germline V gene encodes CDR1 SGHNT and CDR2 YYREEE (reference sequence). The CDR3 loop is CATNRGRGSDEQYF. Here the CDR3 DNA reads TGTGCTACCAACCGAGGCAGGGGTAGCGACGAGCAGTACTTC. Complete variable domain (other parts from reference TRBV5-4 and TRBJ2-7): ETGVTQSPTHLIKTRGQQVTLRCSSQSGHNTVSWYQQALGQGPQFIFQYYREEENGRGNFPPRFSGLQFPNYSSELNVNALELDDSALYLCATNRGRGSDEQYFGPGTRLTVT.

J is TRBJ1-1 and V is TRBV19; 8 nucleotides match TRBD1. This CDR3 comprises 18 residues. CDR1 and CDR2 from the germline V gene are LNHDA and SQIVND (reference sequence). V was clipped by 4 bases and J by 3 bases; unmatched bases: 16. This chain's CDR3 is CASSTRTGKGSRHTEAFF. CDR3 nucleotide sequence: TGTGCCAGTAGTACCCGGACAGGGAAGGGGTCGAGGCACACTGAAGCTTTCTTT.

CDR3 DNA: TGTGCCAGCAGCCCACCCTGGACTAGCGGGAGGAGGGCTGAGCAGTTCTTC. Amino acids: CASSPPWTSGRRAEQFF. The chain has TRBV4-2 and TRBJ2-1; 14 bases line up with TRBD2. The germline CDR1 and CDR2 sequences are LGHNA and YNFKEQ. The V gene end was trimmed by 4 bases and the J gene end by 9 bases; junction bases not matched to a gene: 11. The CDR3 spans 17 residues.

This clone has a handful of counts. CDR3 sequence reads: CASSIQGGADIQYF. CDR3 coding DNA: TGTGCCAGTAGTATCCAAGGGGGCGCCGACATTCAGTACTTC. V usage is TRBV19 and J usage is TRBJ2-4; 7 nucleotides match TRBD1. Unmatched junction bases numbered 7, after V lost 3 bases and J lost 8 bases. Germline assignment: CDR1 LNHDA and CDR2 SQIVND (reference sequence). The CDR3 loop spans 14 amino acids.

As regards this clone: Other DNA sequences in the sample encode the same CDR3. This chain joins TRBV28 and TRBJ2-7, with 7 bases fitting TRBD1. The CDR3 sequence is 14 residues long. CDR1 MDHEN and CDR2 SYDVKM come from the germline V gene. V lost 2 bases to trimming and J lost 0 bases; unmatched junction nucleotides: 1. The chain's CDR3 is CASSLRQGSYEQYF. The CDR3 DNA reads as TGTGCCAGCAGTTTACGACAGGGCTCCTACGAGCAGTACTTC.

This clone was observed a handful of times. The gene calls are TRBV5-6 and TRBJ2-3, with 11 bases matching TRBD2. Germline assignment: CDR1 SGHDT and CDR2 YYEEEE. The CDR3 sequence is 14 residues long. Trimming cost V 4 bases and J 4 bases; bases outside gene matches: 2. The CDR3 spells CASSLGLAADTQYF. CDR3 in DNA: TGTGCCAGCAGCCTGGGACTAGCGGCAGATACGCAGTATTTT.

The chain uses TRBV9 and TRBJ1-4; TRBD1 matches 8 bases. Germline trimming cut 3 bases from V and 5 bases from J; bases unmatched to any gene: 3. The CDR3 sequence is 14 residues long. Germline CDR1 reads SGDLS; CDR2 reads YYNGEE. The CDR3 here is CASSGTGGNEKLFF. The CDR3 nucleotides read TGTGCCAGCAGCGGTACAGGGGGAAATGAAAAACTGTTTTTT.